There are a few counts of the clone carrying this T cell receptor beta chain. Its antigen remains unknown. Whenever a sample was processed, at least 6 million PBMCs were isolated. Per individual sample, total RNA of at least 6 micrograms was extracted. These data belong to a study of blood T cells in healthy people across ages. Study results and limitations: Versus aged donors, long-lived donors had higher diversity and more naive CD4+ cells.

The second PCR ran about 6 to 11 cycles with a sample-barcoded 5' primer and J-beta primers. TCRdb ran MiXCR on the 5' RACE reads and lists one entry per CDR3 protein. Counted here are approximately 690,000 distinct CDR3 sequences, less than 45% occurring once; the ten biggest clones make up around 32%. The sequenced sample consisted of blood. This receptor was taken from a man older than 75 in good health.

CDR3 amino acids: CASSALQGYEQYF. The CDR3 coding sequence is TGTGCCAGCAGTGCCTTACAAGGCTACGAGCAGTACTTC. The rearrangement uses TRBV6-1 and TRBJ2-7, with unresolved D. The CDR3 has 13 amino acids. Germline-derived CDR1 and CDR2 are MNHNS and SASEGT. V shed 4 bases and J shed 3 bases, with 10 bases lying between them.